These T cell receptor beta chains were read from a single sample in a study of beta chain features in type 1 diabetes. Method: immunoSEQ multiplex PCR; TCRdb's copy keeps in-frame clones and lacks some. The sample contains roughly 450,000 clones, about an eighth of which appear only once. Sequencing used naive CD4+ T cells from blood. Receptors were obtained from a woman between 18 and 30 years old in good health. The CDR3 runs from the conserved cysteine through the conserved F or W. The order of the fields is clone size, V gene, J gene, D gene, CDR3 protein, CDR3 DNA. A D gene is named only where the DNA matches it firmly. Expanded clones are given a class, and other clones once, few, many or no size at all.

>few|TRBV29-1|TRBJ1-2|TRBD1
CSVRPGGVDYGYTF
TGCAGCGTTCGGCCAGGGGGCGTCGACTATGGCTACACCTTC
>once|TRBV7-3|TRBJ2-1|TRBD1
CASSLGQGASYNEQFF
TGTGCCAGCAGCTTAGGACAGGGTGCCTCCTACAATGAGCAGTTCTTC
>-|TRBV2|TRBJ2-1|-
CASTVPGLYNEQFF
TGTGCCAGCACGGTCCCAGGACTCTACAATGAGCAGTTCTTC
>few|TRBV7-9|TRBJ2-7|-
CASSLLYSSYEQYF
TGTGCCAGCAGCCTTCTCTACAGTTCCTACGAGCAGTACTTC
>-|TRBV7-8|TRBJ2-3|-
CASTPLLGRGDTQYF
TGTGCCAGCACCCCCCTTTTAGGACGGGGAGATACGCAGTATTTT
>-|TRBV7-9|TRBJ1-2|-
CASSSETVGYTF
TGTGCCAGCAGCTCCGAGACAGTGGGCTACACCTTC
>few|TRBV7-8|TRBJ2-1|-
CASSLAQGTNEQFF
TGTGCCAGCAGCTTAGCGCAAGGGACCAATGAGCAGTTCTTC
>many|TRBV28|TRBJ2-6|-
CASSPPRHSGANVLTF
TGTGCCAGCAGTCCCCCGAGGCACTCTGGGGCCAACGTCCTGACTTTC
>-|TRBV5-6|TRBJ2-2|-
CASSPGMPRELFF
TGTGCCAGCAGCCCGGGAATGCCCAGGGAGCTGTTTTTT
>few|TRBV27|TRBJ1-2|-
CASSPEGDYGYTF
TGTGCCAGCAGTCCCGAAGGGGACTATGGCTACACCTTC
>-|TRBV7-2|TRBJ2-5|-
CASSLAAGGETQYF
TGTGCCAGCAGCTTAGCAGCAGGGGGGGAGACCCAGTACTTC
>few|TRBV30|TRBJ1-5|-
CAWSRQELGNQPQHF
TGTGCCTGGTCTCGGCAGGAGCTTGGGAATCAGCCCCAGCATTTT
>-|TRBV10-3|TRBJ1-1|-
CATSLGGLNTEAFF
TGTGCCACGAGCCTCGGGGGATTGAACACTGAAGCTTTCTTT
>-|TRBV4-2|TRBJ2-1|-
CASSLKTVTEQFF
TGTGCCAGCAGCCTGAAGACAGTGACTGAGCAGTTCTTC
>-|TRBV28|TRBJ1-6|-
CASTTTRESNSPLHF
TGTGCCAGCACCACCACCAGGGAATCGAATTCACCCCTCCACTTT
>-|TRBV11-3|TRBJ2-1|-
CASSSEVGYDNEQFF
TGTGCCAGCAGCTCGGAGGTGGGGTATGACAATGAGCAGTTCTTC
>-|TRBV7-9|TRBJ2-1|TRBD2
CASSLTASAGAYNEQFF
TGTGCCAGCAGCTTAACGGCATCAGCGGGGGCTTACAATGAGCAGTTCTTC
>-|TRBV7-2|TRBJ2-1|TRBD1
CASNDRVGNEQFF
TGTGCCAGTAACGACAGGGTGGGCAATGAGCAGTTCTTC
>-|TRBV30|TRBJ2-1|-
CAWSDRRGSYNEQFF
TGTGCCTGGAGCGACCGGAGGGGGAGCTACAATGAGCAGTTCTTC
>few|TRBV7-2|TRBJ2-5|-
CASTPFRETQYF
TGTGCCAGCACCCCTTTCCGAGAGACCCAGTACTTC
>-|TRBV7-8|TRBJ1-1|-
CASSLSRNTEAFF
TGTGCCAGCAGCTTGAGCCGGAACACTGAAGCTTTCTTT
>-|TRBV19|TRBJ1-3|-
CASIGNEENTIYF
TGTGCCAGTATAGGCAACGAAGAAAACACCATATATTTT
>few|TRBV25-1|TRBJ2-3|-
CASGRRGGTDTQYF
TGTGCCAGCGGCCGCAGGGGAGGCACAGATACGCAGTATTTT
>-|TRBV9|TRBJ2-1|-
CASSSSSQGSNEQFF
TGTGCCAGCAGTTCCTCGAGTCAAGGGTCGAATGAGCAGTTCTTC
>-|TRBV15|TRBJ2-3|-
CATNSLTRPSSTDTQYF
TGTGCCACCAACTCACTGACTAGACCGTCTAGCACAGATACGCAGTATTTT
>few|TRBV19|TRBJ1-2|-
CASMVNYGYTF
TGTGCCAGTATGGTTAATTATGGCTACACCTTC
>-|TRBV30|TRBJ1-3|-
CASPRSSGNTIYF
TGTGCCTCCCCGCGGAGCTCTGGAAACACCATATATTTT
>-|TRBV12-5|TRBJ1-5|TRBD1
CASGLGTGAQQPQHF
TGTGCTAGTGGTTTGGGGACAGGGGCCCAACAGCCCCAGCATTTT
>few|TRBV29-1|TRBJ2-5|-
CSHRPRDGTQYF
TGCAGTCACCGGCCCCGGGACGGGACCCAGTACTTC
>-|TRBV7-2|TRBJ2-5|-
CASSLAGFAETQYF
TGTGCCAGCAGCTTAGCAGGCTTTGCGGAGACCCAGTACTTC
>-|TRBV30|TRBJ2-7|-
CAWSNRGSPLYEQYF
TGTGCCTGGAGTAATAGGGGCTCGCCCCTCTACGAGCAGTACTTC
>few|TRBV29-1|TRBJ1-1|-
CSPIVWGQGTEAFF
TGCAGCCCTATTGTGTGGGGCCAAGGAACTGAAGCTTTCTTT
>few|TRBV28|TRBJ1-2|TRBD1
CASTSGTGIRYGYTF
TGTGCCAGCACATCCGGGACAGGGATACGGTATGGCTACACCTTC
>few|TRBV20-1|TRBJ2-7|-
CSASLVSEQYF
TGCAGTGCTAGCTTGGTGAGCGAGCAGTACTTC
>-|TRBV9|TRBJ2-7|-
CASSSGTSEQYF
TGTGCCAGCAGCTCAGGGACATCCGAGCAGTACTTC
>few|TRBV6-1|TRBJ2-1|-
CASTPTTGIYNEQFF
TGTGCCAGCACCCCTACCACAGGTATCTACAATGAGCAGTTCTTC
>-|TRBV5-1|TRBJ1-6|TRBD1
CASSSPQGASSPLHF
TGCGCCAGCAGCTCCCCCCAGGGGGCTAGTTCACCCCTCCACTTT
>few|TRBV7-2|TRBJ2-7|-
CASSLEFSSYEQYF
TGTGCCAGCAGCTTAGAATTTAGCTCTTACGAGCAGTACTTC
>few|TRBV18|TRBJ2-3|-
CASSPTSGTDTQYF
TGTGCCAGCTCACCTACGTCCGGCACAGATACGCAGTATTTT
>few|TRBV4-2|TRBJ2-1|-
CASSQDTTLARYNEQFF
TGTGCCAGCAGCCAAGATACCACCCTAGCTCGGTACAATGAGCAGTTCTTC
>few|TRBV6-6|TRBJ2-3|-
CASSTSWGVGTDTQYF
TGTGCCAGCAGTACCTCTTGGGGGGTCGGCACAGATACGCAGTATTTT
>-|TRBV30|TRBJ2-1|-
CAWSWEDEQFF
TGTGCCTGGAGTTGGGAGGATGAGCAGTTCTTC